The 7 T cell receptor beta chains presented below share a single source sample, sequenced in a study of blood T cell repertoires in COVID-19. The table came from immunoSEQ multiplex PCR; TCRdb's copy has only in-frame clones and leaves some out. The top ten hold 1.2% of the sample, which has a few hundred thousand clones, approximately 88% seen once. The material sequenced was PBMCs or T cells enriched from blood (not recorded which). The receptors shown here come from a middle-aged woman with acute COVID-19.

V usage is TRBV19 and J usage is TRBJ1-2; D might be TRBD1 (6 bases). V lost 4 bases, J lost 1 base, and 10 bases lay in between. Per the germline V gene, CDR1 is LNHDA and CDR2 is SQIVND (reference sequence). The CDR3 is 14 amino acids. The CDR3 protein is CASSTYRDNYGYTF. The CDR3 DNA is TGTGCCAGTAGTACCTACAGGGATAACTATGGCTACACCTTC.

The chain is built from TRBV5-1 and TRBJ2-2, with a possible D match to TRBD2 (5 bases). The germline gives CDR1 SGHRS, CDR2 YFSETQ. This CDR3 has 14 amino acids. The V end was cut by 6 bases, the J end by 6 bases, with 15 bases between. This chain's CDR3 is CASTPPLRAGELFF. The CDR3 bases are TGCGCCAGCACCCCCCCACTGAGGGCCGGGGAGCTGTTTTTT.

The chain employs TRBV5-4 and TRBJ2-7; 11 nucleotides line up with TRBD2. The CDR3 runs to 16 residues. Germline lookup yields CDR1 SGHNT and CDR2 YYREEE (reference sequence). V lost 4 bases to trimming and J lost 3 bases; unmatched junction nucleotides: 9. CDR3 DNA sequence: TGTGCCAGCAGCCTAGGACTAGCGGGCGCCCTCTACGAGCAGTACTTC. This encodes CASSLGLAGALYEQYF. The variable domain in full, with the rest retrieved from reference TRBV5-4 and TRBJ2-7, is ETGVTQSPTHLIKTRGQQVTLRCSSQSGHNTVSWYQQALGQGPQFIFQYYREEENGRGNFPPRFSGLQFPNYSSELNVNALELDDSALYLCASSLGLAGALYEQYFGPGTRLTVT.

This chain uses TRBV19 with TRBJ2-2; weak D call: TRBD1 (5 bases). V lost 4 bases and J 3 bases, leaving 12 bases between the germline ends. The CDR3 runs to 15 residues. CDR1 LNHDA and CDR2 SQIVND come from the germline V gene (reference sequence). The CDR3 DNA reads as TGTGCCAGTAGTAAAGTTGGGGCTTACACCGGGGAGCTGTTTTTT. Amino acids: CASSKVGAYTGELFF.

The chain joins TRBV12-3 or TRBV12-4 to TRBJ1-2, with no clear D. V dropped 4 bases and J dropped 7 bases, with 7 bases sitting between them. This CDR3 is 11 amino acids long. The CDR3 protein is CASSSLAGYTF. CDR3 DNA sequence: TGTGCCAGCAGTTCCTTGGCTGGCTACACCTTC.

The chain couples TRBV11-1 to TRBJ2-7, with 7 bases lining up with TRBD1. CDR1 and CDR2 from the germline V gene are SGHAT and FQDESV (reference sequence). V trimming: 1 base; J trimming: 2 bases; junction bases outside the gene matches: 8. The length of the CDR3 is 16 residues. The CDR3 reads CASSLDRVGTAYEQYF. CDR3 DNA: TGTGCCAGCAGCTTAGACCGGGTAGGGACAGCCTACGAGCAGTACTTC. The whole variable domain, filled in from reference TRBV11-1 and TRBJ2-7, reads EAEVAQSPRYKITEKSQAVAFWCDPISGHATLYWYRQILGQGPELLVQFQDESVVDDSQLPKDRFSAERLKGVDSTLKIQPAELGDSAMYLCASSLDRVGTAYEQYFGPGTRLTVT.

V usage is TRBV3-1 (or the pseudogene TRBV3-2) and J usage is TRBJ2-1; 11 nucleotides align to TRBD2. V trimming: 7 bases; J trimming: 5 bases; junction bases outside the gene matches: 7. Germline lookup yields CDR1 LGHDT and CDR2 YNNKEL (reference sequence). CDR3 length equals 15 residues. CDR3 DNA: TGTGCCAGCACCAAGGGACTAGCGGCTAACAATGAGCAGTTCTTC. Encoded protein: CASTKGLAANNEQFF.